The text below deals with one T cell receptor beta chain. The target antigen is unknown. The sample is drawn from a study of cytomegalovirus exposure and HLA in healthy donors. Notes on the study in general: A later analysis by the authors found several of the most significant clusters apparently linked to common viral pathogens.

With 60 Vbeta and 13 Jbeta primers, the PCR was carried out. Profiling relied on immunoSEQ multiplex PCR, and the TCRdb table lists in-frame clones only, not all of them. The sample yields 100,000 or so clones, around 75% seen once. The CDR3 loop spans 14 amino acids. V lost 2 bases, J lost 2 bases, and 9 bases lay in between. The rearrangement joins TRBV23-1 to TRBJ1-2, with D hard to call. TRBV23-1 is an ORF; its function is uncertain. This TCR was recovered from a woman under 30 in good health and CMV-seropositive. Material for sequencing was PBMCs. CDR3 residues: CASSQRKLNYGYTF. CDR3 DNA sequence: TGCGCCAGCAGTCAACGGAAACTAAACTATGGCTACACCTTC.